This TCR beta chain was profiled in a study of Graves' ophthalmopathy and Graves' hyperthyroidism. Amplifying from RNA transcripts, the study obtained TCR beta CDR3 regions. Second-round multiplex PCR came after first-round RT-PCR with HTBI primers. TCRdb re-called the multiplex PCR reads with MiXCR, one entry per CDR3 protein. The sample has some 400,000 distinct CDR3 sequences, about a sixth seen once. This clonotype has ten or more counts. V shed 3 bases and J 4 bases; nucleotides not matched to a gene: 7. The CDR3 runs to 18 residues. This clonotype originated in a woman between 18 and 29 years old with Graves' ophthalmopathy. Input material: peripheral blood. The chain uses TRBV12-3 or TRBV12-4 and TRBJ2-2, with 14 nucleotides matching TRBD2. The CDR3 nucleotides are TGTGCCAGCAGTTTGAGACTAGCGGGGGGGCCTGGCACCGGGGAGCTGTTTTTT. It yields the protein CASSLRLAGGPGTGELFF.